This T cell receptor beta chain was captured in a study of technical replicates of blood from four donors. The germline V gene has CDR1 SNHLY and CDR2 FYNNEI. V dropped 7 bases and J dropped 6; count of bases not matched to a gene: 13. CDR3 length equals 15 residues. Using immunoSEQ multiplex PCR, the repertoire was profiled, and TCRdb retains in-frame clones only, with some absent. Of 80,000 to 90,000 clones listed, 85% to 95% are singletons. Sample: T cells isolated from PBMCs. The chain combines TRBV2 with TRBJ2-7, with 9 bases that match TRBD2. The clonotype originates from a human donor in good health. DNA for the CDR3: TGTGCCAGCACGGCTAGCGGGATTTATCCGGTCGAGCAGTACTTC. Its translation: CASTASGIYPVEQYF.